The sequence of this T cell receptor (beta chain) was determined in a study of early stage breast cancer tumors. Study summary: About 70% of the 16 invasive tumors were ER+, PR+ and HER2-. The ER+/PR+/HER2- tumors included 7 to 9 ductal and a handful of lobular carcinomas. General observations from the study: Compared with adjacent normal breast, tumors showed 2.5 to 3-fold denser, more clonal T cells.

With 6 bases removed from V and 4 bases from J, the gap between germline ends came to 14 bases. Germline assignment: CDR1 KGHSH and CDR2 LQKENI. This CDR3 region has 14 residues. This clone has a single count. Its cognate antigen is unknown. The repertoire was sequenced with immunoSEQ multiplex PCR; TCRdb's copy has only in-frame clones and lacks some. The data show about 72,000 clones, with around 80% seen just once and approximately 3.7% held by the top ten. What was sequenced was blood. The TCR sequence derives from a person between 55 and 70 years old with breast cancer. V and J are TRBV18 and TRBJ2-3, with D possibly being TRBD1 or TRBD2 (5 bases each). CDR3 protein: CASSSAVRADTQYF. CDR3 DNA: TGTGCCAGCTCCTCAGCGGTCAGGGCAGATACGCAGTATTTT.